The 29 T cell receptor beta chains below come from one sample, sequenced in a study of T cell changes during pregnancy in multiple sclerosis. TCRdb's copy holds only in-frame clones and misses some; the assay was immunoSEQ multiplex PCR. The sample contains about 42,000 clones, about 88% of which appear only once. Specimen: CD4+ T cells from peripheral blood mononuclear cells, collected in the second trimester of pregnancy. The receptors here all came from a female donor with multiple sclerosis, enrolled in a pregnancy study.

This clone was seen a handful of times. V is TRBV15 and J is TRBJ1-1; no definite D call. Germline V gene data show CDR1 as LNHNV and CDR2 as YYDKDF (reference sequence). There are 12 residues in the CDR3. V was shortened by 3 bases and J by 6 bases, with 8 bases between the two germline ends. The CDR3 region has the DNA TGTGCCACCAGCAGGGTAAGAGCTGAAGCTTTCTTT. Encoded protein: CATSRVRAEAFF. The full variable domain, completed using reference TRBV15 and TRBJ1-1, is DAMVIQNPRYQVTQFGKPVTLSCSQTLNHNVMYWYQQKSSQAPKLLFHYYDKDFNNEADTPDNFQSRRPNTSFCFLDIRSPGLGDTAMYLCATSRVRAEAFFGQGTRLTVV.

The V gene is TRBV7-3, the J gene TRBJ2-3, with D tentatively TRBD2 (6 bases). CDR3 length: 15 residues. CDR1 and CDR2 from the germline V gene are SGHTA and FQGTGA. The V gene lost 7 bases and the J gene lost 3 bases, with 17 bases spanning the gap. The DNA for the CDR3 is TGTGCCAGCACCCCTCCGGGAGTTGGAACAGATACGCAGTATTTT. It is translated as CASTPPGVGTDTQYF.

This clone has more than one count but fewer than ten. CDR3 DNA: TGTGCCAGCAGTGAACCCGCGGGAGGGACAGGGGACACTGAAGCTTTCTTT. Translation gives CASSEPAGGTGDTEAFF. The chain employs TRBV6-1 and TRBJ1-1; 10 bases line up with TRBD1. The CDR3 loop spans 17 amino acids. Per germline, CDR1 MNHNS and CDR2 SASEGT. V lost 2 bases to trimming and J lost 3 bases; unmatched junction nucleotides: 9.

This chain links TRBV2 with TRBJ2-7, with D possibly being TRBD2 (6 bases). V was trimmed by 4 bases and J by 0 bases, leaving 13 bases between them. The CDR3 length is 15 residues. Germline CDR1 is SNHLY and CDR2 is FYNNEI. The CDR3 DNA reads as TGTGCCAGCAGTGGAGGGACTTTACCCTCCTACGAGCAGTACTTC. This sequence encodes CASSGGTLPSYEQYF.

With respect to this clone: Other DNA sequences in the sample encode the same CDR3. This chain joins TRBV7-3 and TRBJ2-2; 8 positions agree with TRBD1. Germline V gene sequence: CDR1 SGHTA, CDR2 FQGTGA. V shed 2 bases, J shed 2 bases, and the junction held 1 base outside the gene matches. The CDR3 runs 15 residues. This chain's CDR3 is CASSLQGANTGELFF. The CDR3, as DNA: TGTGCCAGCAGCTTACAGGGGGCAAACACCGGGGAGCTGTTTTTT.

The CDR3 nucleotides read TGTGCCAGCAGCTTAGACGGTGCAGGAAACTATGGCTACACCTTC. Translating it yields CASSLDGAGNYGYTF. The chain has TRBV11-2 and TRBJ1-2; no clear D gene. The CDR3 is made up of 15 amino acids. Germline values: CDR1 SGHAT, CDR2 FQNNGV. Trimming took off 0 bases at V and 2 bases at J, with 10 bases between the two ends. Full variable domain (outside the CDR3, taken from reference TRBV11-2 and TRBJ1-2): EAGVAQSPRYKIIEKRQSVAFWCNPISGHATLYWYQQILGQGPKLLIQFQNNGVVDDSQLPKDRFSAERLKGVDSTLKIQPAKLEDSAVYLCASSLDGAGNYGYTFGSGTRLTVV.

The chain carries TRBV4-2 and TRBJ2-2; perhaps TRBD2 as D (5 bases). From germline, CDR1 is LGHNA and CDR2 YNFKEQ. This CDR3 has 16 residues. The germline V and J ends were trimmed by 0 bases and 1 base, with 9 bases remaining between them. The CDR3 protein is CASSQDLRENTGELFF. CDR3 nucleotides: TGTGCCAGCAGCCAAGATTTGAGGGAGAACACCGGGGAGCTGTTTTTT.

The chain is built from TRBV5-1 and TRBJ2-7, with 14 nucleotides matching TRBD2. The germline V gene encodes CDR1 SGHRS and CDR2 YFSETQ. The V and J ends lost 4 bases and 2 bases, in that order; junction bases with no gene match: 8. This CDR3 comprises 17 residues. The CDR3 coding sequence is TGCGCCAGCAGCCCCGGGACTAGCGGGAGAGGTCCCTACGAGCAGTACTTC. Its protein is CASSPGTSGRGPYEQYF.

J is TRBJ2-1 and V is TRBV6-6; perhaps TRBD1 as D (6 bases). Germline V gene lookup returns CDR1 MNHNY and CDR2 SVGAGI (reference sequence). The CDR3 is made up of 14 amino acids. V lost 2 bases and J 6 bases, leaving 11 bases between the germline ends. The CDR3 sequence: CASSYGRGRNEQFF. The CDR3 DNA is TGTGCCAGCAGTTACGGCAGGGGCCGCAATGAGCAGTTCTTC.

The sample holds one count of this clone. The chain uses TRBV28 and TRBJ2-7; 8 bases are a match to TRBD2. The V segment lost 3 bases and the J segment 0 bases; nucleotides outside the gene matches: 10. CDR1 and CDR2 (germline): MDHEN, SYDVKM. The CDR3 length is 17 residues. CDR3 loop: CASSFRGFGRGSYEQYF. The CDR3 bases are TGTGCCAGCAGTTTTCGGGGATTCGGGAGGGGCTCCTACGAGCAGTACTTC.

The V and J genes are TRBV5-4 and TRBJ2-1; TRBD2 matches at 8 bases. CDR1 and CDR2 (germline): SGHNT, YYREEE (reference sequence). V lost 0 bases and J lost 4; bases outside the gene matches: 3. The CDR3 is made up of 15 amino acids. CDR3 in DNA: TGTGCCAGCAGCTTGGATCGGGAGGGGTACAATGAGCAGTTCTTC. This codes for CASSLDREGYNEQFF.

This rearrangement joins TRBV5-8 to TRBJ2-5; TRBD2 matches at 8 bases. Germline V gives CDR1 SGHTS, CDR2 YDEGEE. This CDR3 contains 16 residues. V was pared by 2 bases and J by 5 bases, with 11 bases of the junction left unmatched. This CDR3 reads CASSLPAGGGTETQYF. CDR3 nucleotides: TGTGCCAGCAGCTTACCCGCGGGGGGAGGGACGGAGACCCAGTACTTC.

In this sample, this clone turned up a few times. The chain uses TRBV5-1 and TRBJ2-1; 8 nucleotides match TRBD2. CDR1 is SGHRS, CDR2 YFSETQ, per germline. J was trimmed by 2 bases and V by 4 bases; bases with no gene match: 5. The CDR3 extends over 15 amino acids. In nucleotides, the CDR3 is TGCGCCAGCAGCATTAGCGGGACCACCTACAATGAGCAGTTCTTC. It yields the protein CASSISGTTYNEQFF.

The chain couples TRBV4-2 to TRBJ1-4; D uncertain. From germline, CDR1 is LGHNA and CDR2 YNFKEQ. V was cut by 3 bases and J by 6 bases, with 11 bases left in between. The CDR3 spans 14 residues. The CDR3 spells CASSQRSLDEKLFF. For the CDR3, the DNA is TGTGCCAGCAGCCAGAGGTCCTTGGATGAAAAACTGTTTTTT.

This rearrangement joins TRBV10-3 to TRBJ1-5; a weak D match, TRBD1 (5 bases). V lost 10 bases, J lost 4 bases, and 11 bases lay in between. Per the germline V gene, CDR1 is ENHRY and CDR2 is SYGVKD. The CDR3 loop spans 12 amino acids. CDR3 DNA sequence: TGTGCCACGGGCGGGGGGAATCAGCCCCAGCATTTT. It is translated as CATGGGNQPQHF.

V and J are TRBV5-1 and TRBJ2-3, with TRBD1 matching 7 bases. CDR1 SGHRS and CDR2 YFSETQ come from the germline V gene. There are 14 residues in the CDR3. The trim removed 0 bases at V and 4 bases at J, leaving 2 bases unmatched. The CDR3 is CASSLGQGADTQYF. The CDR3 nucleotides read TGCGCCAGCAGCTTGGGGCAGGGGGCAGATACGCAGTATTTT.

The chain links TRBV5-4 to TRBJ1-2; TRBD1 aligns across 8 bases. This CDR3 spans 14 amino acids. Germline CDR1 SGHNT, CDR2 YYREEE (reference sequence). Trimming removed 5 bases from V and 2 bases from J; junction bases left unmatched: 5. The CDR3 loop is CASSLQGVNYGYTF. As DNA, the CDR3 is TGTGCCAGCAGTCTACAGGGGGTGAACTATGGCTACACCTTC.

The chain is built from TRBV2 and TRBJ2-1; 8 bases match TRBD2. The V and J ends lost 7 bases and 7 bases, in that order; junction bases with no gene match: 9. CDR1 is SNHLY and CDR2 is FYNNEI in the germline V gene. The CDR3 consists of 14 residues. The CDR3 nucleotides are TGTGCCAGCATCATACGGGAGGGCCGGAATGAGCAGTTCTTC. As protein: CASIIREGRNEQFF.

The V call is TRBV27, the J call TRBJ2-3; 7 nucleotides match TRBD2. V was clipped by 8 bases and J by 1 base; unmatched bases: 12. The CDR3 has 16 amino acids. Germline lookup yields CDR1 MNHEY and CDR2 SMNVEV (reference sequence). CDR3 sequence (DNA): TGTGCCAGCTCTAAATGGGGGGGGAGAGGCACAGATACGCAGTATTTT. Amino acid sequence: CASSKWGGRGTDTQYF.

CDR3 bases: TGTGCCAGCAGTGAGGGCGGGGGCTGGCAGCCCCAGCATTTT. Amino acid sequence: CASSEGGGWQPQHF. The chain employs TRBV6-1 and TRBJ1-5; tentatively, D is TRBD1 (6 bases). Per the germline V gene, CDR1 is MNHNS and CDR2 is SASEGT. The CDR3 spans 14 residues. Trimming removed 3 bases from V and 7 bases from J, with 13 bases in between.

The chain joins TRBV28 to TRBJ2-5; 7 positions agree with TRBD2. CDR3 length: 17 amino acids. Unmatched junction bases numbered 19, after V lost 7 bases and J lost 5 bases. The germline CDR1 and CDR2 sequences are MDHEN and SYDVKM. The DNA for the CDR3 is TGTGCCAGCATTCCCACGGGCCCAGCGGGGATTCGGGAGACCCAGTACTTC. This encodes CASIPTGPAGIRETQYF.

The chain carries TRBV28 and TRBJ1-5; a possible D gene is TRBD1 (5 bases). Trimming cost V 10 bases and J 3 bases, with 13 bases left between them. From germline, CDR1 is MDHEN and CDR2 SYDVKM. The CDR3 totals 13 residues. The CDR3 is CATGLGLNQPQHF. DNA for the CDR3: TGTGCCACCGGGCTGGGACTCAATCAGCCCCAGCATTTT.

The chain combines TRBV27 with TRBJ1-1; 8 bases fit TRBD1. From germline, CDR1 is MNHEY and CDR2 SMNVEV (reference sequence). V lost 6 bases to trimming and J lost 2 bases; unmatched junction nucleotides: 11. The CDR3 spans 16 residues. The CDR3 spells CASRDDGTGINTEAFF. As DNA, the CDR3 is TGTGCCAGCAGGGACGACGGGACAGGCATTAACACTGAAGCTTTCTTT.

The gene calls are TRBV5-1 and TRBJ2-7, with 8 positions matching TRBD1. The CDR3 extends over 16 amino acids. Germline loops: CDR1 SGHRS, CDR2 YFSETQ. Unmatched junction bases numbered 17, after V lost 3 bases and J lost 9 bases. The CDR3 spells CASSWGDRSGYGGQYF. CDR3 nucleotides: TGCGCCAGCAGCTGGGGGGACAGGAGTGGGTACGGGGGGCAGTACTTC.

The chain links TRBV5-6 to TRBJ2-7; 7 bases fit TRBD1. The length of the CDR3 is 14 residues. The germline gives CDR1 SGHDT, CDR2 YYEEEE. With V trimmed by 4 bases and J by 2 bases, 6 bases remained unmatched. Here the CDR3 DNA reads TGTGCCAGCAGCAGAAGGACAGGTACCTACGAGCAGTACTTC. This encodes CASSRRTGTYEQYF.

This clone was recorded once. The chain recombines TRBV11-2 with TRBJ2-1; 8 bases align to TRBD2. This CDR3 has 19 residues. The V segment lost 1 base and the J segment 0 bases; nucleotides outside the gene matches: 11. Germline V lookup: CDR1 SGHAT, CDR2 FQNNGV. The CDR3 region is CASSLAGGRFRSSYNEQFF. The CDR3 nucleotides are TGTGCCAGCAGCTTAGCGGGAGGGAGGTTCCGCAGCTCCTACAATGAGCAGTTCTTC.

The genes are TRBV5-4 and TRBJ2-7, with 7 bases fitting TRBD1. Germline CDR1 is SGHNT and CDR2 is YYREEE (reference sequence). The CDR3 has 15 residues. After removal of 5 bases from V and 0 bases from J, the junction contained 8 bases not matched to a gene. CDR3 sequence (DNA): TGTGCCAGCAGATACTGGGACAGACCCTCCTACGAGCAGTACTTC. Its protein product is CASRYWDRPSYEQYF.

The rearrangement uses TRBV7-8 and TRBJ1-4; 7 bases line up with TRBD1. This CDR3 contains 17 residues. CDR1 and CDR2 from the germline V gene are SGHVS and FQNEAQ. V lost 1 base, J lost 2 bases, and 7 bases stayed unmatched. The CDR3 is CASSLVTGRTTNEKLFF. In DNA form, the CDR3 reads TGTGCCAGCAGCTTAGTGACAGGGCGGACGACTAATGAAAAACTGTTTTTT.

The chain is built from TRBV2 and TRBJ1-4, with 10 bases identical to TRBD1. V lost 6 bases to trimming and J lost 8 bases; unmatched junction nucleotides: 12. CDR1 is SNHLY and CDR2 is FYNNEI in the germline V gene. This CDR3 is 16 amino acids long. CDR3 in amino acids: CASRQRTGGIREKLFF. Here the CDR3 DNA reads TGTGCCAGCAGGCAGAGGACAGGGGGGATTAGAGAAAAACTGTTTTTT.